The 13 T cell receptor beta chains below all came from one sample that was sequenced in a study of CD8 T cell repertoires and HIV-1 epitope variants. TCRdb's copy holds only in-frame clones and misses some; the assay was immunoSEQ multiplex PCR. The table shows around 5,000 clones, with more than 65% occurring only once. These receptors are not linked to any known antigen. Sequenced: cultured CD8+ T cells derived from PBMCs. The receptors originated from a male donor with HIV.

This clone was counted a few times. The CDR3 DNA reads TGTGCCAGCAGGAGTGGACAGGGGCGTGACTATGGCTACACCTTC. As protein: CASRSGQGRDYGYTF. J is TRBJ1-2 and V is TRBV27; 9 bases are shared with TRBD1. This CDR3 is built from 15 residues. The V and J ends lost 6 bases and 3 bases, in that order; junction bases with no gene match: 8. The germline V gene has CDR1 MNHEY and CDR2 SMNVEV (reference sequence).

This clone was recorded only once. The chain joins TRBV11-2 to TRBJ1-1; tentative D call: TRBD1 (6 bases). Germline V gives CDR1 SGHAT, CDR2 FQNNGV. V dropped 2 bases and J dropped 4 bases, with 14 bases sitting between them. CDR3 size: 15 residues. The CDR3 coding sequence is TGTGCCAGCAGCTTATCCCCGGGGGCAGCCACTGAAGCTTTCTTT. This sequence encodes CASSLSPGAATEAFF.

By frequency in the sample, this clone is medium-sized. The CDR3 protein is CASSFLTPQETQYF. Written as DNA, the CDR3 is TGTGCCAGCAGCTTCCTAACACCTCAAGAGACCCAGTACTTC. V usage is TRBV5-6 and J usage is TRBJ2-5; D call uncertain. CDR1 SGHDT and CDR2 YYEEEE come from the germline V gene. V was cut by 2 bases and J by 2 bases, with 10 bases left in between. The CDR3 spans 14 residues.

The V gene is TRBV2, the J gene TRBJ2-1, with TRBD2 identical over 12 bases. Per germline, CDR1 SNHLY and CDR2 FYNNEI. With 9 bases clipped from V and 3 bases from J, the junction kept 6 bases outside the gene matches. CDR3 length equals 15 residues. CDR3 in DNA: TGTGCCAGTTCTAGCGGGAGGGCCCTCTACAATGAGCAGTTCTTC. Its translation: CASSSGRALYNEQFF.

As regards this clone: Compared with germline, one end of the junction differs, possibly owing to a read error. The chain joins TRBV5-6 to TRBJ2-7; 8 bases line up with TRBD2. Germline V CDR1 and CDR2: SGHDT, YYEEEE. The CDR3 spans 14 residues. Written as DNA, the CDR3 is TGTGCCAGCAGCGCGGGACTAGGTTCCTCCGAGCAGTACTTC. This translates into CASSAGLGSSEQYF.

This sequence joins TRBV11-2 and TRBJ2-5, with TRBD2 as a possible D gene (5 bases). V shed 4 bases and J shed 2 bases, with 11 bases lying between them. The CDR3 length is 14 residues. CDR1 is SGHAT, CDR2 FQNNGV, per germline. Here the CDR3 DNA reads TGTGCCAGCAGCTACGGACGGACTCAAGAGACCCAGTACTTC. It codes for CASSYGRTQETQYF.

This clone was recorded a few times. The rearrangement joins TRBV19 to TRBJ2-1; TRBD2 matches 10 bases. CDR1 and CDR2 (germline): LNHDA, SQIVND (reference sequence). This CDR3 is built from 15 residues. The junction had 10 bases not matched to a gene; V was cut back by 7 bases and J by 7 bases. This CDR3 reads CASTMGAGGRNEQFF. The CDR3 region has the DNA TGTGCCAGTACAATGGGAGCGGGAGGGCGGAATGAGCAGTTCTTC.

The CDR3 DNA follows: TGCGCCAGCAGCTTGGTAGTTGGCGGGAGCGGAGAGACCCAGTACTTC. Protein sequence: CASSLVVGGSGETQYF. The rearrangement uses TRBV5-1 and TRBJ2-5; 7 bases map to TRBD2. The CDR3 has 16 amino acids. Germline assignment: CDR1 SGHRS and CDR2 YFSETQ. J lost 4 bases, V lost 0 bases, and 9 bases had no gene match.

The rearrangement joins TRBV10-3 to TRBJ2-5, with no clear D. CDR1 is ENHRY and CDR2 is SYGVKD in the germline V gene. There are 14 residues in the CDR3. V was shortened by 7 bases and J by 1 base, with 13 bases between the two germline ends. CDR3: CAITAGIPQETQYF. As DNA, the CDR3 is TGTGCCATCACGGCAGGTATTCCCCAAGAGACCCAGTACTTC.

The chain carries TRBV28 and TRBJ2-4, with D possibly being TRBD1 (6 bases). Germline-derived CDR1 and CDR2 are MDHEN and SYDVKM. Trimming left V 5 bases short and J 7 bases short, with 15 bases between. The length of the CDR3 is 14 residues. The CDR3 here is CASSQRTGPNIQYF. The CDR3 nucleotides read TGTGCCAGCAGTCAACGTACAGGGCCGAACATTCAGTACTTC.

The CDR3 nucleotides read TGTGCCAGCAGTTACGCGGGGGTCGATGAGCAGTTCTTC. This sequence encodes CASSYAGVDEQFF. The chain couples TRBV6-5 to TRBJ2-1; 7 bases fit TRBD2. The V gene's germline CDR1 is MNHEY and CDR2 SVGAGI. The junction had 3 bases not matched to a gene; V was cut back by 2 bases and J by 8 bases. This CDR3 is 13 amino acids long.

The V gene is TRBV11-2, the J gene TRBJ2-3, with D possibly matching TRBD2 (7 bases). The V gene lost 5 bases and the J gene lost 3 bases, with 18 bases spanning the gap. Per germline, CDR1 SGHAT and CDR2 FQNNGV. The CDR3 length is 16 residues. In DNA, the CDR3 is TGTGCCAGCAGCCACTTCCTGGGGGGGCAGACAGATACGCAGTATTTT. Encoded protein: CASSHFLGGQTDTQYF.

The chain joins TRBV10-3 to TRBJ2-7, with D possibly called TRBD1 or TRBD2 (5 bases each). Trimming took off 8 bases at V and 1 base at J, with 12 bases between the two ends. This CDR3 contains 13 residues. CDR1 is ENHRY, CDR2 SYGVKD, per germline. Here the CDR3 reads CAIAAGGSYEQYF. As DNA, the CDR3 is TGTGCCATCGCTGCTGGGGGTTCCTACGAGCAGTACTTC.